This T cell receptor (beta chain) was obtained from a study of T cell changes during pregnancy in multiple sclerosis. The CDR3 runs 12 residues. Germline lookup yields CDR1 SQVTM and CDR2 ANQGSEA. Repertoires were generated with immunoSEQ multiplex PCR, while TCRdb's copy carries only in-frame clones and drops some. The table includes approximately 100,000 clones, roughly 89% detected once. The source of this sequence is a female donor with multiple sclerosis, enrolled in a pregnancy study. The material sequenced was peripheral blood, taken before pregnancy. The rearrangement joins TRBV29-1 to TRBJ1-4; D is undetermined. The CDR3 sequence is CTAGVGGEKLFF. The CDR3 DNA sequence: TGCACCGCCGGTGTGGGAGGAGAAAAACTGTTTTTT.